The text below deals with one T cell receptor (beta chain). The sample's treatment: randomized to nivolumab then ipilimumab (arm A) or the reverse (arm B). This sample stems from a study of sequential checkpoint blockade in melanoma. Method: immunoSEQ multiplex PCR; TCRdb's copy keeps in-frame clones and lacks some. This table has about 29,000 clones, roughly 76% appearing once. The CDR3 loop spans 14 amino acids. Trimming took off 4 bases at V and 2 bases at J, with 9 bases between the two ends. Germline CDR1 is SNHLY and CDR2 is FYNNEI. The chain carries TRBV2 and TRBJ1-5; TRBD1 might be the D (5 bases). Sequencing was performed on CD8+ T cells sorted from blood (inferred from file names), taken from a patient given nivolumab and ipilimumab in sequence. This clonotype was sampled from a human donor with melanoma. In nucleotides, the CDR3 is TGTGCCAGCAGTGGGTGGGGCGGCAATCAGCCCCAGCATTTT. Translated: CASSGWGGNQPQHF.